This entry features one TCR beta chain sequence. The antigen is undetermined. The data were obtained in a study of shared clonotypes between healthy human individuals. Study-wide results and limits: Genetic and exposure-history diversity was limited by the small donor number. In general, naive subsets displayed greater estimated richness than memory subsets did.

In the study's own analysis: With immunoSEQ giving junction-only sequences and no quality scores, filtering differed. Profiled with immunoSEQ multiplex PCR; TCRdb holds only in-frame clones, not every one. V and J calls and clone size are as listed in that table; D and trimming were resolved from the DNA. The sample consists of about 680,000 clones, about 91% of them appearing once. Cells designated naive CD8 were CD45RO-negative and were positively selected for CCR7, with terminally differentiated effector memory CD45RA+ cells excluded. The donor population consisted of healthy HIV-negative adults with no recent acute infections or vaccinations. There are 17 residues in the CDR3. With V trimmed by 3 bases and J by 2 bases, 8 bases remained unmatched. Germline-derived CDR1 and CDR2 are ENHRY and SYGVKD.

V usage is TRBV10-3 and J usage is TRBJ2-2; 8 bases are shared with TRBD1. Sequencing used naive CD8+ T cells sorted from blood. The clonotype comes from a man younger than 40 in good health. CDR3 sequence: CAISDPSGGGNTGELFF. CDR3 nucleotide sequence: TGTGCCATCAGTGACCCGTCAGGGGGCGGAAACACCGGGGAGCTGTTTTTT.